These T cell receptor beta chains were read from a single sample in a study of blood T cell repertoires in COVID-19. Generated by immunoSEQ multiplex PCR, the TCRdb table keeps only in-frame clones and is missing some. The data contain 250,000 to 300,000 clones, approximately 85% of them singletons. Sample: PBMCs or T cells enriched from blood (not recorded which). The receptor source for this set is a woman aged 50 to 60 who had recovered from COVID-19. The conserved cysteine and the conserved F or W are not part of the CDR3 here. Each record gives: clone size, V gene, J gene, CDR3 protein. Only some rows state a clone size, as once, few, many or a class for expanded clones.

size: NA; V: TRBV5-5; J: TRBJ2-4; CDR3: ASSFGEGNIQY
size: NA; V: TRBV28; J: TRBJ1-1; CDR3: ASSPTGQGNTEAF
size: NA; V: TRBV12-3/TRBV12-4; J: TRBJ2-5; CDR3: ASRDTSRETQY
size: NA; V: TRBV7-3; J: TRBJ2-1; CDR3: ASSSRRTGGSGNEQF
size: NA; V: TRBV29-1; J: TRBJ2-6; CDR3: SVEGTADSGANVLT
size: NA; V: TRBV28; J: TRBJ2-3; CDR3: ASSFSDTQY
size: few; V: TRBV11-2; J: TRBJ2-7; CDR3: ASSRGQGIGSSYEQY
size: many; V: TRBV4-2; J: TRBJ1-4; CDR3: ASSQADRDASEKLF
size: once; V: TRBV11-2; J: TRBJ2-1; CDR3: ASSLAGEQF
size: NA; V: TRBV5-4; J: TRBJ1-4; CDR3: ASSLDRVELF
size: many; V: TRBV2; J: TRBJ1-1; CDR3: ASSETGGRTEAF
size: NA; V: TRBV19; J: TRBJ2-1; CDR3: ASSSPGAKNHNEQF